The rows below give T cell receptor beta chains drawn from one sample of a study of shared clonotypes between healthy human individuals. Using immunoSEQ multiplex PCR, the repertoire was profiled, and TCRdb retains in-frame clones only, with some absent. The repertoire holds some 1,600,000 clones, with 95% to 99% as singletons. The sequencing input was naive CD4+ T cells sorted from blood. The source is a man aged 25-45 years in good health. Each CDR3 is given with its conserved first and last residue. D genes are given only for firm matches.

cdr3_aa | j_call | v_call | d_call
CASTKTGGETDTQYF | TRBJ2-3 | TRBV19 | TRBD1
CASSFAGGTGELFF | TRBJ2-2 | TRBV11-3 | TRBD1
CASTRDRNTGELFF | TRBJ2-2 | TRBV27 | TRBD1
CASSSTASVAYEQYF | TRBJ2-7 | TRBV28 | .
CASSLALLIYEQYF | TRBJ2-7 | TRBV7-8 | .
CSVARGIGQPQHF | TRBJ1-5 | TRBV29-1 | .
CASLGGEYVMSQYF | TRBJ2-5 | TRBV7-9 | .
CASSAAGTATSNTEAFF | TRBJ1-1 | TRBV5-1 | TRBD1
CATSLVGQGFPGELFF | TRBJ2-2 | TRBV15 | TRBD1
CASSPVPGGTEAFF | TRBJ1-1 | TRBV18 | .
CASSLRLWHEKLFF | TRBJ1-4 | TRBV7-3 | .
CASSLVGGGQETQYF | TRBJ2-5 | TRBV5-1 | .
CASSTTGGAYNEQFF | TRBJ2-1 | TRBV5-4 | .
CASSVTPREAGTSGSSSSYEQYF | TRBJ2-7 | TRBV5-1 | TRBD2
CATSRENIANYGYTF | TRBJ1-2 | TRBV15 | .
CASSFWDSTEAFF | TRBJ1-1 | TRBV6-1 | TRBD1
CAISGQLSSGNTIYF | TRBJ1-3 | TRBV10-3 | .
CASSPGNEAFF | TRBJ1-1 | TRBV6-5 | .
CASSQVTNTEAFF | TRBJ1-1 | TRBV4-1 | .
CASRDQGLGTDTQYF | TRBJ2-3 | TRBV28 | .
CASSLFGANRETQYF | TRBJ2-5 | TRBV5-1 | .
CASSLRLAGPYEQYF | TRBJ2-7 | TRBV7-9 | TRBD2
CASSFGHSVETQYF | TRBJ2-5 | TRBV11-2 | .
CASSEAGQGLEQYF | TRBJ2-7 | TRBV25-1 | .
CASSPTGVKAEAFF | TRBJ1-1 | TRBV14 | .
CASRPDRIQETQYF | TRBJ2-5 | TRBV5-4 | .
CASSLGQGAIDQPQHF | TRBJ1-5 | TRBV18 | TRBD1
CASSGTQKRPQHF | TRBJ1-5 | TRBV6-1 | .
CASSPITGGEGDTQYF | TRBJ2-3 | TRBV4-3 | .
CASSSKRELEQFF | TRBJ2-1 | TRBV7-8 | TRBD2
CASSPGTGDQPQHF | TRBJ1-5 | TRBV18 | .
CASSIFQGADTQYF | TRBJ2-3 | TRBV19 | TRBD1
CASSSDLGYNEQFF | TRBJ2-1 | TRBV10-2 | .
CASSYNRVLF | TRBJ2-3 | TRBV2 | .
CASSQDPGLASEQYF | TRBJ2-7 | TRBV4-3 | TRBD2
CASSEMGDIAPYEQYF | TRBJ2-7 | TRBV25-1 | .
CASSPDRGIAGELFF | TRBJ2-2 | TRBV2 | TRBD1
CASSAALKGQNTEAFF | TRBJ1-1 | TRBV18 | .
CASSSTSDSTDTQYF | TRBJ2-3 | TRBV5-1 | TRBD2